These T cell receptor beta chains were read from a single sample in a study of breast tumors, draining lymph nodes, adjacent tissues. TCRdb reprocessed the multiplex PCR reads with MiXCR, giving one entry per CDR3 protein. The sample lists about 180,000 distinct CDR3 sequences, roughly a third seen once, with around 4.5% in the top ten. Sequencing was carried out using axillary lymph node tissue. The receptors stem from a female donor with breast cancer. Some clones in this sample may be carry-over from other donors' samples. CDR3s include the opening cysteine and the closing phenylalanine or tryptophan. D genes are given only for firm matches. Size values are once, few and many counts, or a class for expanded clones, and some rows have none.

v_call	d_call	j_call	clone_size	cdr3_nt	cdr3_aa
TRBV4-1	TRBD1	TRBJ1-6	-	TGCGCCAGCAGCCAAGAGAAGGGGGCTCGGAATTCACCCCTCCACTTT	CASSQEKGARNSPLHF
TRBV20-1	-	TRBJ1-5	many	TGCAGTGCTAGAGATAGCGGATATAGCAATCAGCCCCAGCATTTT	CSARDSGYSNQPQHF
TRBV7-2	-	TRBJ1-4	many	TGTGCCAGCAGCTTAGGCCAGGCAAATGAAAAACTGTTTTTT	CASSLGQANEKLFF
TRBV6-1	TRBD2	TRBJ2-3	few	TGTGCCAGCAGTGCGGGACTAGGGGCAGATACGCAGTATTTT	CASSAGLGADTQYF
TRBV11-1	-	TRBJ1-2	many	TGTGCCAGCAGCTTCTCCCGCCGTGGCGGCTACACCTTC	CASSFSRRGGYTF
TRBV20-1	TRBD2	TRBJ2-1	many	TGCAGTGCTAGAGAGGGGGGGAGGAGGTTGAATGAGCAGTTCTTC	CSAREGGRRLNEQFF
TRBV28	-	TRBJ1-6	many	TGTGCCAGCAGCCTGACTGAGGGGAATTCACCCCTCCACTTT	CASSLTEGNSPLHF
TRBV13	-	TRBJ1-6	many	TGTGCCAGCAGCTTGGGTGGGGCCGCCAGACCCCTCCACTTT	CASSLGGAARPLHF
TRBV6-1	-	TRBJ2-5	-	TGTGCCAGCAGCTCCCAGCCATTAGAGACCCAGTACTTC	CASSSQPLETQYF
TRBV20-1	TRBD2	TRBJ2-5	many	TGCAGTGCTAGAGATGTGGGGACTAGCGGGGGGGCCTTTGAGACCCAGTACTTC	CSARDVGTSGGAFETQYF
TRBV2	TRBD2	TRBJ2-7	many	TGTGCCAGCATTCCTAGCGGGCTCTCCTACGAGCAGTACTTC	CASIPSGLSYEQYF
TRBV20-1	-	TRBJ2-3	medium-sized	TGCAGTACCTGGGGGCCATATATGAGCACAGATACGCAGTATTTT	CSTWGPYMSTDTQYF
TRBV18	-	TRBJ2-7	many	TGTGCCAGCTCACCAAGCGAGGGCTACGAGCAGTACTTC	CASSPSEGYEQYF
TRBV11-2	-	TRBJ2-3	many	TGTGCCAGCAGCTTACACGGCCCAACCCGTCCCACAGATACGCAGTATTTT	CASSLHGPTRPTDTQYF
TRBV20-1	TRBD2	TRBJ2-7	many	TGCAGTGCTAGAGAGGAGAGCGGGAGCCCCTACGAGCAGTACTTC	CSAREESGSPYEQYF
TRBV4-3	TRBD2	TRBJ2-5	many	TGCGCCAGCAGCCAAGCCCCCGGACTAGCGGGGAATCAAGAGACCCAGTACTTC	CASSQAPGLAGNQETQYF
TRBV2	TRBD2	TRBJ2-1	many	TGTGCCAGCAGTGACCCTAGCGGGAGAAGCTCCTACAATGAGCAGTTCTTT	CASSDPSGRSSYNEQFF
TRBV2	TRBD1	TRBJ2-5	-	TGTGCCAACAGTGACAGGGGTTCTGGGACCCAGTACTTC	CANSDRGSGTQYF
TRBV5-1	TRBD1	TRBJ1-6	-	TGCGCCAGCAGCGACCAGGGGGTACAATCCCCCCTCCACTTT	CASSDQGVQSPLHF
TRBV10-3	-	TRBJ2-3	many	TGTGCCATCAGGGGGCAGGGAGATACGCAGTATTTT	CAIRGQGDTQYF
TRBV20-1	-	TRBJ1-5	many	TGCAGTGCTAGGACCCTATTGGGGGGGGGTAGCAATCAGCCCCAGCATTTT	CSARTLLGGGSNQPQHF
TRBV6-9	-	TRBJ2-1	-	TGTGCCAGCAGTTATCTTTCCCCCGTAGACTACAATGAGCAGTTCTTC	CASSYLSPVDYNEQFF
TRBV7-9	-	TRBJ2-1	-	TGTGCCAGCACCCTAGGAACAGCAACTAGCTCCTACAATGAGCAGTTCTTC	CASTLGTATSSYNEQFF
TRBV7-7	TRBD2	TRBJ2-3	many	TGTGCTAGCAGCCCCGGACTAGCGGGAGTTTCCGATACGCAGTATTTT	CASSPGLAGVSDTQYF
TRBV11-3	-	TRBJ2-3	many	TGTGCCAGCAGCTTATTGGTGGGGGGTCAAGATACGCAGTATTTT	CASSLLVGGQDTQYF
TRBV20-1	TRBD1	TRBJ2-1	-	TGCAGTGCTGGCCTCAAAGGGACAGATACGCAGTTCTTC	CSAGLKGTDTQFF
TRBV19	-	TRBJ2-1	many	TGTGCCAGTAGTATGGAGAGGGGGTCGAATGAGCAGTTCTTC	CASSMERGSNEQFF
TRBV6-1	-	TRBJ2-5	many	TGTGCCAGCAGTTACTCGACAGGGAGGGGACTAGGGGCCCAGTACTTC	CASSYSTGRGLGAQYF
TRBV24-1	-	TRBJ2-1	many	TGTGCCACCAGTGATGCGGTTGAGCAGTTCTTC	CATSDAVEQFF
TRBV11-2	-	TRBJ1-4	many	TGTGCCAGCAGCTTACGTCCGATTGCAACTAATGAAAAACTGTTTTTT	CASSLRPIATNEKLFF
TRBV20-1	-	TRBJ1-5	-	TGCAGTGCGCGGGGAGGGACTAGCGGGAGCTACGAGCATTTT	CSARGGTSGSYEHF